This T cell receptor (beta chain) is from a study of T cells after yellow fever vaccination. TCRdb re-called the 5' RACE reads with MiXCR, one entry per CDR3 protein. The table records 600,000 to 750,000 distinct CDR3 sequences, roughly an eighth of them present only once. CDR1 and CDR2 (germline): DFQATT, SNEGSKA (reference sequence). V was shortened by 5 bases and J by 4 bases, with 15 bases between the two germline ends. The CDR3 extends over 14 amino acids. This clonotype occurred a few times. This material consisted of PBMCs, taken on the day of the yellow fever booster vaccination. This clonotype was sampled from a man aged 25 to 45 who received the YFV17D yellow fever vaccine. This chain uses TRBV20-1 with TRBJ2-1; D tentatively fits TRBD1 or TRBD2 (6 bases each). The CDR3: CSAVDRRVYNEQFF. Written as DNA, the CDR3 is TGCAGTGCTGTAGACAGGAGGGTTTACAATGAGCAGTTCTTC.